Included here is one T cell receptor beta chain sequence, with context. Its antigen is undetermined. This entry comes from a study of T cell repertoires in cytomegalovirus infection. TCRdb itself ran the reads through MiXCR, one entry per CDR3 protein. Among about 85,000 distinct CDR3 sequences listed, approximately 45% were seen once. The V and J ends lost 8 bases and 4 bases respectively, with 20 bases between them. The CDR3 is made up of 15 amino acids. Overall study findings and caveats: What dominated the ex vivo response were HLA-C-restricted CMV-specific TCR beta clonotypes.

The rearrangement uses TRBV12-3 or TRBV12-4 and TRBJ1-1; perhaps TRBD1 as D (6 bases). The sequence was obtained from a human donor in good health (CMV status not recorded). Some clones in this sample may be carry-over from other donors' samples. The sequences come from CD8+ T cells from cultured PBMCs, collected from culture after CMV antigen stimulation. The CDR3: CASVAGADGTTEAFF. The CDR3 DNA is TGTGCCAGCGTTGCGGGGGCGGACGGGACCACTGAAGCTTTCTTT.